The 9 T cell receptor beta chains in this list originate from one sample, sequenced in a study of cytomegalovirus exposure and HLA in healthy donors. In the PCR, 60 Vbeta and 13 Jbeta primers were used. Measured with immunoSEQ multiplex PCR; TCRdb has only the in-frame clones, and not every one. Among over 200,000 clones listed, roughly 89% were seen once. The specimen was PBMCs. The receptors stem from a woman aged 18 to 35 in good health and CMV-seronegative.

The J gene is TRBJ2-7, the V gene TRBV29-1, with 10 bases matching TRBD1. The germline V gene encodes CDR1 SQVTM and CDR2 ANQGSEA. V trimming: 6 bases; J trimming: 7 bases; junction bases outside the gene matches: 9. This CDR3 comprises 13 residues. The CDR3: CSVAGTGVREQYF. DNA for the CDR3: TGCAGCGTGGCCGGGACAGGGGTCAGAGAGCAGTACTTC.

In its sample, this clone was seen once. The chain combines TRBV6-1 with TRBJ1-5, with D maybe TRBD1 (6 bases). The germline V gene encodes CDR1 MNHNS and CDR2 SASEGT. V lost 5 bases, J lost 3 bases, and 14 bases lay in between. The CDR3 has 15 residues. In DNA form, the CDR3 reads TGTGCCAGCAGTTCATCAGGGGTTTCCAATCAGCCCCAGCATTTT. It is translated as CASSSSGVSNQPQHF.

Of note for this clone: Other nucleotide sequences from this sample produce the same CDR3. The CDR3 DNA follows: TGTGCCAGTAGTATACCGACAGGGGCAGGAAACACCATATATTTT. Encoded protein: CASSIPTGAGNTIYF. The chain links TRBV19 to TRBJ1-3; 8 positions match TRBD1. Trimming cost V 2 bases and J 4 bases; bases outside gene matches: 4. Germline CDR1 LNHDA, CDR2 SQIVND (reference sequence). The CDR3 spans 15 residues.

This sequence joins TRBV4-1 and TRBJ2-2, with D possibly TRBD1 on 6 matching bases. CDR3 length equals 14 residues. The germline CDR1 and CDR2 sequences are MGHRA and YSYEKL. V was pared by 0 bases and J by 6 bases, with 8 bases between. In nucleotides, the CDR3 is TGCGCCAGCAGCCAAGATTCAGGGGCCGGGGAGCTGTTTTTT. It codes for CASSQDSGAGELFF.

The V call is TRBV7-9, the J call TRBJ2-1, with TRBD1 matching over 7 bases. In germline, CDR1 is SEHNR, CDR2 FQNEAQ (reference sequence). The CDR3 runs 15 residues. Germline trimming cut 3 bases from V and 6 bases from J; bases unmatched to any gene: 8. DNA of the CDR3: TGTGCCAGCAGCTTGAGACAGGGTTCTGTCAATGAGCAGTTCTTC. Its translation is CASSLRQGSVNEQFF.

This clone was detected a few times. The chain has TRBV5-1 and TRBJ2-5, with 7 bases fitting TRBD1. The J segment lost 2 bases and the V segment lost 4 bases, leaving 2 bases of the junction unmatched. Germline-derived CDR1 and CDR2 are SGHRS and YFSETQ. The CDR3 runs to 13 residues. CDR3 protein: CASSPGQQETQYF. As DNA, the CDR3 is TGCGCCAGCAGCCCGGGACAGCAAGAGACCCAGTACTTC.

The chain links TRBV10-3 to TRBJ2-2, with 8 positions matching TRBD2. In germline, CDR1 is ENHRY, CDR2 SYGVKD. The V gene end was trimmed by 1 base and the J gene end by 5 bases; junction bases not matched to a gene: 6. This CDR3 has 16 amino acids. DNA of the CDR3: TGTGCCATCAGTGAGTATCGGGGGGGCCAGACCGGGGAGCTGTTTTTT. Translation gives CAISEYRGGQTGELFF.

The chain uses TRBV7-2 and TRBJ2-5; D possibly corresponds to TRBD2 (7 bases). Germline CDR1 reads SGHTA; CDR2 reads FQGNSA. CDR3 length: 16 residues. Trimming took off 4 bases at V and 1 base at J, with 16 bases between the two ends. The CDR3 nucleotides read TGTGCCAGCAGCTACGGCGTGGCGGGGGCCCAAGAGACCCAGTACTTC. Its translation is CASSYGVAGAQETQYF.

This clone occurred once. The CDR3 loop reads CASTTAQEAFF. In DNA, the CDR3 is TGTGCCAGCACCACCGCTCAGGAAGCTTTCTTT. V and J are TRBV6-5 and TRBJ1-1; no clear D. V shed 7 bases and J shed 8 bases, with 11 bases lying between them. The germline gives CDR1 MNHEY, CDR2 SVGAGI. The CDR3 contains 11 residues.